The 11 T cell receptor beta chains below all came from one sample that was sequenced in a study of vaccination and CD4 T cells after COVID-19 (dated by TCRdb to between 2021 and 2022). Antigens for these TCRs are unknown. The sample's treatment or condition label, in plain terms: roughly 10-day PBMC culture with coronavirus spike peptide pools or control peptides (ViraFEST assay). The library was produced with PCR. TCRdb lists the instrument as Illumina iSeq 100. TCR sequencing of DNA from cultured CD4+ T cells used the Oncomine TCR Beta short-read assay at the Johns Hopkins FTIC core. The public reads were run again by TCRdb, first through fastp at Q25 and then through MiXCR, and only productive beta chains were kept. Merged by CDR3 protein, the rows form single entries marked with the most common genes and DNA. A total of under 20,000 distinct CDR3 sequences appear in this sample, about half of them only once. Approximately 13% of the sample goes to the ten largest clones.

Source material: CD4+ T cells from blood, cultured in vitro. These receptors were taken from a human donor who had recovered from COVID-19.

This clonotype appeared a few times. The chain recombines TRBV7-2 with TRBJ1-2; no clear D gene. The CDR3 contains 11 residues. V was trimmed by 2 bases and J by 8 bases, leaving 6 bases between them. Germline assignment: CDR1 SGHTA and CDR2 FQGNSA. Written as DNA, the CDR3 is TGTGCCAGCAGCTTAATGCGCGGCTACACCTTC. Protein product: CASSLMRGYTF.

A few counts support this clonotype. V and J are TRBV2 and TRBJ1-5; perhaps TRBD1 as D (5 bases). Trimming pared 5 bases from V and 4 bases from J, leaving 12 bases between. Germline V gives CDR1 SNHLY, CDR2 FYNNEI. This CDR3 has 14 residues. CDR3 protein: CASSWRGGNQPQHF. The CDR3, as DNA: TGTGCCAGCAGTTGGAGGGGAGGTAATCAGCCCCAGCATTTT.

V gene TRBV6-2 or TRBV6-3 combines with J gene TRBJ1-2; possibly TRBD1 for D (5 bases). Germline CDR1 is MNHEY and CDR2 is SVGEGT. This CDR3 contains 13 residues. V lost 6 bases and J lost 4, with 12 bases in between. For the CDR3, the DNA is TGTGCCAGCAGCGAGCCAGGGAGCTATGGCTACACCTTC. It encodes CASSEPGSYGYTF.

This clonotype was observed a handful of times. The chain links TRBV28 to TRBJ2-2; 7 positions agree with TRBD1. CDR3 size: 15 residues. Germline CDR1 reads MDHEN; CDR2 reads SYDVKM. Trimming took 7 bases from V and 6 from J; bases not matched to a gene: 11. The CDR3: CASTQSQGVPGELFF. CDR3 in DNA: TGTGCCAGCACCCAATCCCAGGGGGTTCCCGGGGAGCTGTTTTTT.

This clonotype turned up a few times. The chain links TRBV10-3 to TRBJ1-6; unclear D gene. The germline V gene encodes CDR1 ENHRY and CDR2 SYGVKD. V was trimmed by 2 bases and J by 10 bases, leaving 12 bases between them. CDR3 length: 14 residues. The CDR3 here is CAISEGGRESPLHF. CDR3 bases: TGTGCCATCAGTGAGGGAGGGAGAGAATCACCCCTCCACTTT.

This clonotype was seen once. In DNA, the CDR3 is TGCAGTGCTAGAGACCCCCGGGGCCTGCTCAATCAGCCCCAGCATTTT. Translated: CSARDPRGLLNQPQHF. The chain links TRBV20-1 to TRBJ1-5; D perhaps matches TRBD1 (5 bases). The CDR3 sequence is 16 residues long. Trimming took 0 bases from V and 3 from J, leaving 15 bases between them. CDR1 is DFQATT, CDR2 SNEGSKA, per germline (reference sequence).

This sequence joins TRBV20-1 and TRBJ2-4; D is unresolved. Trimming removed 2 bases at V and 1 base at J, with 12 bases between. CDR3 length: 15 amino acids. From germline, CDR1 is DFQATT and CDR2 SNEGSKA (reference sequence). CDR3 loop: CSARIPGFAKNIQYF. Here the CDR3 DNA reads TGCAGTGCTAGAATACCGGGCTTTGCCAAAAACATTCAGTACTTC.

This clonotype was picked up one time. The V and J genes are TRBV6-1 and TRBJ2-2; D remains unclear. The V end was cut by 4 bases, the J end by 6 bases, with 9 bases between. This CDR3 comprises 13 residues. Germline V gene lookup returns CDR1 MNHNS and CDR2 SASEGT. DNA for the CDR3: TGTGCCAGCAGTGGGCTTTTCTCCGGGGAGCTGTTTTTT. This encodes CASSGLFSGELFF.

This chain uses TRBV20-1 with TRBJ2-1, with TRBD2 matching 10 bases. The CDR3 is 16 amino acids. Losses at the gene ends were 4 bases for V and 3 bases for J; bases not matched to a gene: 9. Germline assignment: CDR1 DFQATT and CDR2 SNEGSKA (reference sequence). CDR3 region: CSATSYASGSYNEQFF. In DNA, the CDR3 is TGCAGTGCTACATCTTATGCTAGCGGGAGCTACAATGAGCAGTTCTTC.

The V gene is TRBV30, the J gene TRBJ1-6; D is possibly TRBD1 (6 bases). Trimming removed 4 bases at V and 5 bases at J, with 12 bases between. Germline V gives CDR1 GTSNPN, CDR2 SVGIG (reference sequence). The CDR3 contains 14 residues. CDR3 coding DNA: TGTGCCTGGAACTTACAGGGTGATAATTCACCCCTCCACTTT. Amino acids: CAWNLQGDNSPLHF.

Only a few counts were recorded for this clonotype. The chain employs TRBV6-4 and TRBJ1-2; 7 bases line up with TRBD1. Losses at the gene ends were 6 bases for V and 6 bases for J; bases not matched to a gene: 10. Germline CDR1 is MRHNA and CDR2 is SNTAGT. CDR3 length equals 14 residues. DNA of the CDR3: TGTGCCAGCAGCCCGACAGGGTCCTTCGATGGCTACACCTTC. Its protein is CASSPTGSFDGYTF.